The present T cell receptor beta chain was sequenced within a study of blood T cell repertoires in COVID-19. Germline V gene lookup returns CDR1 SGHTS and CDR2 YDEGEE. The V gene end was trimmed by 0 bases and the J gene end by 3 bases; junction bases not matched to a gene: 4. CDR3 length: 16 residues. The sample holds a few counts of this clone. How the authors handled the data: Amplification of reference gene primers provided the estimated nucleated cell counts. This table comes from immunoSEQ multiplex PCR, and its TCRdb copy is limited to in-frame clones, with some not included. Clone size and V and J calls were adopted from that table, with D and trimming inferred from the DNA. The sample contains 140,000 or so clones, over 60% of which appear only once.

V is TRBV5-8 and J is TRBJ2-5; 11 bases match TRBD2. The sample consisted of peripheral blood. This TCR derives from a man aged 45 to 65 with acute or convalescent COVID-19. This CDR3 is CASSLGSGGGEETQYF. CDR3 sequence (DNA): TGTGCCAGCAGCTTGGGTAGCGGGGGGGGCGAAGAGACCCAGTACTTC.